The source of this T cell receptor (beta chain) is a study of T cell responses to AZD1222 COVID-19 vaccine. The table came from immunoSEQ multiplex PCR; TCRdb's copy has only in-frame clones and leaves some out. The sample lists around 88,000 clones; around nine tenths were seen once. Germline CDR1 is SGHRS and CDR2 is YFSETQ. V shed 0 bases, J shed 9 bases, and the junction held 3 bases outside the gene matches. This CDR3 spans 14 amino acids. This sample comprised peripheral blood, obtained on day 0 of MenACWY control vaccination. The TCR was taken from an adult in good health. V usage is TRBV5-1 and J usage is TRBJ2-2; 9 bases fit TRBD1. The CDR3 DNA reads as TGCGCCAGCAGCTTGGCACAGGGGGCGTGGGAGCTGTTTTTT. Its protein is CASSLAQGAWELFF.